Listed below are T cell receptor beta chains from one sample, sequenced in a study of cytomegalovirus exposure and HLA in healthy donors. Only in-frame clones appear in the TCRdb table, and some are missing; sequencing was by immunoSEQ multiplex PCR. Of about 170,000 clones detected, approximately 79% appear once; the ten largest clones hold around 1%. The sample was PBMCs. The source is a woman aged 50 to 60 in good health and CMV-seropositive. CDR3s leave out the opening cysteine and the closing phenylalanine or tryptophan. Each record gives: V gene, CDR3 protein.

TRBV9 | ASSAGLNTGELF
TRBV7-9 | ASSGGLGTEAF
TRBV15 | ATSRDMGLAGVHEQF
TRBV6-1 | ASSEAPGTSYGYT
TRBV4-1 | ASSQEGTGRNSPLH
TRBV6-5 | ASKVPGNSYEQY
TRBV4-1 | ASSQGWVSGEQF
TRBV9 | ASSVAQVSYEQY
TRBV11-1 | ASSWTSGRADQY
TRBV6-1 | ASSEATSGSGTGYSNQPQH
TRBV28 | ASSRRGQGAPGYT
TRBV2 | ASSEGGMNTEAF
TRBV15 | ATSRGPQETQY
TRBV13 | ASSPTRLVSAEQF
TRBV27 | ASSLRPGGVRLGEKLF
TRBV7-2 | ASSYDRGQAF
TRBV2 | ASRGTGDDGYT
TRBV9 | ASSATGLNTEAF
TRBV10-2 | ASTTPGGLNTGELF
TRBV5-6 | ASSLVGVSTGELF
TRBV7-8 | ASSPPGNYGYT
TRBV28 | ASSSALFYEQY
TRBV5-5 | ASSLDWTSGSYEQY
TRBV6-6 | AIEGGGTEAF
TRBV2 | ASSVTTGGQETQY
TRBV5-4 | ASSLGQGRSYEQY
TRBV9 | ASSVEGLSNQPQH
TRBV2 | ASSSQKGDQPQH
TRBV11-2 | ASSPLGSSGANVLT
TRBV25-1 | ASSEQTGLEQY
TRBV18 | ASQTGNTEAF
TRBV7-2 | ASSPEGRNSPLH
TRBV5-1 | ASSLHGTGDTEAF
TRBV19 | ASSIGPSGIGELF
TRBV2 | ASNLNSLQETQY
TRBV25-1 | ASSAQVGRQETQY
TRBV2 | ASSSGTGAKETQY